This TCR beta chain was identified in a study of metastatic and nonmetastatic thyroid tumors. Study information: Patients with malignant and benign thyroid disease provided blood and tumor or nodule tissue, whose repertoires were compared. Study observations and caveats: Reports indicated that malignant thyroid tumors showed significantly higher TCR beta diversity than benign nodules did, in blood and tumor.

Patients underwent thyroid surgery, and none had received any treatment before it. Authors' methods: The study built a papillary thyroid cancer distant-metastasis classifier from CDR3 differences across clinicopathological groups. Through MiXCR, TCRdb re-clonotyped the PCR reads. The V and J calls were determined by TCRdb, not by the authors. The sample comprises approximately 30,000 clones, 7.4% of which are singletons, and about 39% rests with the top ten. Unmatched junction bases numbered 6, after V lost 4 bases and J lost 4 bases. The V gene's germline CDR1 is LGHDT and CDR2 YNNKEL (reference sequence). This CDR3 has 15 amino acids. This clone was counted ten times or more. Its antigen is undetermined.

Sequencing was carried out using blood. V is TRBV3-1 and J is TRBJ2-2, with TRBD2 identical over 7 bases. This clonotype was obtained from a female donor with papillary thyroid cancer or a benign thyroid nodule (not recorded which). Some clones in this sample may be carry-over from other donors' samples. The DNA for the CDR3 is TGTGCCAGCAGCCCCGGACTAGTGGGCACCGGGGAGCTGTTTTTT. Protein sequence: CASSPGLVGTGELFF.